The clone carrying this T cell receptor beta chain was seen ten or more times. As yet, its antigen is unknown. This specimen belongs to a study of metastatic and nonmetastatic thyroid tumors. Study context: Comparison of repertoires was carried out across blood and tumor or nodule tissue from malignant and benign thyroid patients. Study outcomes and limitations: Reported TCR beta diversity, measured in blood and tumor, was significantly higher for malignant thyroid tumors than for benign nodules.

Authors' processing steps: Built for papillary thyroid cancer, a distant-metastasis classifier drew on CDR3 differences across clinicopathological groups. TCRdb re-called the PCR reads with MiXCR. TCRdb, not the original authors, processed these V and J calls. The data contain about 13,000 clones, 23% of them singletons. There were no patients who had received any treatment before thyroid surgery. The CDR3 consists of 20 residues. V was pared by 3 bases and J by 5 bases, with 29 bases between. The germline V gene encodes CDR1 LNHDA and CDR2 SQIVND (reference sequence). The sequence was obtained from a female donor with papillary thyroid cancer or a benign thyroid nodule (not recorded which). Some clones in this sample may be carry-over from other donors' samples. Sequences were obtained from blood. The gene calls are TRBV19 and TRBJ1-5, with D perhaps matching TRBD1 (5 bases). CDR3 residues: CASSIQDSRRWTRGDQPQHF. In DNA, the CDR3 is TGTGCCAGTAGTATCCAAGACTCCCGGAGGTGGACAAGGGGAGATCAGCCCCAGCATTTT.